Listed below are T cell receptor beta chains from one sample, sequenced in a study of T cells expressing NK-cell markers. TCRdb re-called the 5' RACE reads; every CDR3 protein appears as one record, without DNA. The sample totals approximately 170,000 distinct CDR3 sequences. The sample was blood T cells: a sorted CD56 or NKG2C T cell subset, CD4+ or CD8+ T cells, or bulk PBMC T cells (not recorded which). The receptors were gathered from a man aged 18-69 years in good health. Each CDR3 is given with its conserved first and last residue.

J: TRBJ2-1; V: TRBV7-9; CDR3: CASSLVPPAGGPNEQFF
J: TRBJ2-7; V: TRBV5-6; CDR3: CASSVVQGSREQYF
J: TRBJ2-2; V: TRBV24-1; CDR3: CATSDPDREKAGELFF
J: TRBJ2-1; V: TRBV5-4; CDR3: CASSKDRDWVNEQFF
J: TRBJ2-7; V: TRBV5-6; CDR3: CASSMTLDEQYF
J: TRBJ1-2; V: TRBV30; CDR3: CAWSVWQHSIYGYTF
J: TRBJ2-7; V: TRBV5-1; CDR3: CASSYGQGKKKQYF
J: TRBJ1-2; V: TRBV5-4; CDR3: CASSHRDGRALGGYTF
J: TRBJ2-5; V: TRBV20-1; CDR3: CSARVASGGYQETQYF
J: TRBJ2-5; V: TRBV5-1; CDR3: CASSSGLSEAETQYF
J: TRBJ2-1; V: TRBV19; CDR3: CASSRSGPYNEQFF
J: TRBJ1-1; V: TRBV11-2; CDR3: CASTWAGTEAFF
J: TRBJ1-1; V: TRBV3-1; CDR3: CASSQDLAGDTEAFF
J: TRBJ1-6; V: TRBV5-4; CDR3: CASSLASGRNSPLHF
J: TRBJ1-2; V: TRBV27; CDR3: CASMDYAGVTGYTF
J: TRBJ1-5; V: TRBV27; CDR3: CASSELGSNQPQHF
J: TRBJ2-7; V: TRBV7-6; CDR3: CASSLRDPYEQYF
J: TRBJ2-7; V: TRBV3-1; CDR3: CASSQDGGRGLYEQYF
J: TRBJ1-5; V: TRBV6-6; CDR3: CASSITANQPQHF
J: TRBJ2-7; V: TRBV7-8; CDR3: CASSLFGGDAYEQYF
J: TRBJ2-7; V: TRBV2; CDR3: CASSWLRADEQYF
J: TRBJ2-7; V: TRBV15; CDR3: CATSRNSRQGIVYEQYF
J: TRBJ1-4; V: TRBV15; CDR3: CATSRAGAGGANEKLFF
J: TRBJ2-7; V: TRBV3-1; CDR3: CASSPDPGLGYEQYF
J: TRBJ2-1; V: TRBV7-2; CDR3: CASSLGTSRSEQFF
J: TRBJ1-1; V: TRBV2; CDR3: CASSIAVGATEAFF
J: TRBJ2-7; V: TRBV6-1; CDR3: CAPCCQVLSYEQYF
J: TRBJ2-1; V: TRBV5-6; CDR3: CASSLFGMAYNEQFF
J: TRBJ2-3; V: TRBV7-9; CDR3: CASRARADTQYF
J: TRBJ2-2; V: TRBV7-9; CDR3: CASSPLDADRWELFF
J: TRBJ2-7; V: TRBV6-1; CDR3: CASSGRGEAYEQYF